This TCR beta chain came from a study of PD-1 blockade in classical Hodgkin lymphoma. Overall study context: A 3 mg/kg intravenous dose of nivolumab was received by patients every 2 weeks. Points from the study as a whole: Patients with a complete response exhibited baseline diversity comparable to newly diagnosed patients.

Turning to this clone: Its antigen is unidentified.

The time point denotes: cycle 4 day 1 (C4D1), after more than five weeks of nivolumab. Relapse was seen in all patients after autologous stem cell transplantation, and brentuximab vedotin exposure was variable. Germline loops: CDR1 MNHEY, CDR2 SMNVEV (reference sequence). J was trimmed by 6 bases and V by 5 bases; bases with no gene match: 11. The CDR3 has 15 residues. TCRdb's copy holds only in-frame clones and misses some; the assay was immunoSEQ multiplex PCR. This table holds about 41,000 clones, around 74% found once. The sequences come from peripheral blood mononuclear cells (PBMCs), collected before the fourth cycle of nivolumab. The receptor's source is a human donor with classical Hodgkin lymphoma. The genes are TRBV27 and TRBJ1-2; 8 bases fit TRBD1. The CDR3 DNA reads as TGTGCCAGCAGTCCCACGAAAGACAGGGGTAATGGCTACACCTTC. The encoded protein is CASSPTKDRGNGYTF.